This T cell receptor beta chain was sequenced during a study of cytomegalovirus exposure and HLA in healthy donors. Study-level findings and limits: Apparent HLA restriction characterized most CMV-associated TCR beta chains in a later analysis.

V was clipped by 2 bases and J by 7 bases, with 11 bases between them. This CDR3 has 13 residues. The V gene's germline CDR1 is MNHNS and CDR2 SASEGT. With 60 Vbeta and 13 Jbeta primers, the PCR was carried out. The data were produced by immunoSEQ multiplex PCR, yet TCRdb's version contains in-frame clones alone and is incomplete. The sample carries 130,000 or so clones, 72% recorded once. As to this clone: Its antigen is as yet unknown.

Nominally healthy donors provided the samples, though records likely missed some immune exposures. Sequences were obtained from PBMCs. This receptor was taken from a man aged 50 to 59 in good health and CMV-seropositive. V is TRBV6-1 and J is TRBJ1-2; D may be TRBD1 (5 bases). CDR3 in amino acids: CASSEQGPFGYTF. CDR3 DNA sequence: TGTGCCAGCAGTGAACAGGGCCCTTTTGGCTACACCTTC.